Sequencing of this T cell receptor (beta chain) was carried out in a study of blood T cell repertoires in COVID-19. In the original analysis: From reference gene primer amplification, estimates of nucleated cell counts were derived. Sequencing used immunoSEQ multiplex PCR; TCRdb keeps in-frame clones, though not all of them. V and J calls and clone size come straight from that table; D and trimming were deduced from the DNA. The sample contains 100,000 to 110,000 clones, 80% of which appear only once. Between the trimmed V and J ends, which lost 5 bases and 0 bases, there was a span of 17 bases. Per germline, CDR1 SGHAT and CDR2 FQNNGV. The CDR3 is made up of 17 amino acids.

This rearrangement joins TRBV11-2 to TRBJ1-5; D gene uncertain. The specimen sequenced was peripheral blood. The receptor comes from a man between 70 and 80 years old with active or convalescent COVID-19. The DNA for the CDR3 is TGTGCCAGCAGCACCACCGGAGGGTGGGGTAGCAATCAGCCCCAGCATTTT. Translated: CASSTTGGWGSNQPQHF.